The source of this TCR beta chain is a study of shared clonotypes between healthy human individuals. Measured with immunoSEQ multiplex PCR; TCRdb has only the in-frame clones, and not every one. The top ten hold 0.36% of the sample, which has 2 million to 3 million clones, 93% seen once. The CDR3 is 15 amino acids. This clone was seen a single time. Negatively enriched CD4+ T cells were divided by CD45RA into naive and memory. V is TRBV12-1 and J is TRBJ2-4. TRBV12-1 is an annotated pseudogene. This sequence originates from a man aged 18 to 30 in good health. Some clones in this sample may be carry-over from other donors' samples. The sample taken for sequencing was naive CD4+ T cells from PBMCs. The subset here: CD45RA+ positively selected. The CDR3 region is CASSFAHIAKNIQYF. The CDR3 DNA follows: TGTGCCAGCAGCTTTGCCCATATAGCCAAAAACATTCAGTACTTC.